These 18 T cell receptor beta chains were all obtained from the same sample, sequenced in a study of post-analysis software for immune sequencing data. Study outcomes and limitations: Relative to controls, patients had roughly five TRBV segments at higher frequency, with TRBV5-6, TRBV5-1 and TRBV20-1 among these.

These receptors lack a known antigen. Tagging with unique molecular identifiers was a feature of the TCR beta cDNA libraries. TCRdb fed the PCR reads into MiXCR, producing one record per CDR3 protein. The table has hundreds of thousands of distinct CDR3 sequences, 30% seen once. Source material: blood. The receptors originated from a girl between 10 and 17 years old with multiple sclerosis.

Only a few counts were recorded for this clonotype. The junction departs from the called germline gene at one end, perhaps through a read error. The chain employs TRBV10-3 and TRBJ1-5, with D possibly TRBD1 on 6 matching bases. This CDR3 comprises 15 residues. Germline values: CDR1 ENHRY, CDR2 SYGVKD. CDR3 amino acids: CAIRRDTLSDQPQHF. For the CDR3, the DNA is TGTGCCATCAGGCGGGACACACTTAGCGATCAGCCCCAGCATTTT.

The chain uses TRBV10-3 and TRBJ2-7; 8 bases align to TRBD2. Germline-derived CDR1 and CDR2 are ENHRY and SYGVKD. There are 16 residues in the CDR3. Germline trimming cut 2 bases from V and 2 bases from J; bases unmatched to any gene: 8. The CDR3 protein is CAISEPRLASPYEQYF. For the CDR3, the DNA is TGTGCCATCAGTGAGCCCCGACTAGCGTCTCCCTACGAGCAGTACTTC.

This clonotype was counted between two and nine times. The chain has TRBV27 and TRBJ2-5; a possible D gene is TRBD2 (6 bases). Germline assignment: CDR1 MNHEY and CDR2 SMNVEV (reference sequence). The CDR3 has 14 residues. The V and J ends lost 4 bases and 5 bases respectively, with 14 bases between them. The chain's CDR3 is CASSSASDVETQYF. The CDR3 DNA is TGTGCCAGCAGTTCCGCTAGCGATGTGGAGACCCAGTACTTC.

The chain couples TRBV5-1 to TRBJ1-5, with 11 bases aligning to TRBD1. Germline CDR1 reads SGHRS; CDR2 reads YFSETQ. With 3 bases clipped from V and 3 bases from J, the junction kept 2 bases outside the gene matches. The CDR3 contains 15 residues. The CDR3 loop is CASSSGQGDNQPQHF. The CDR3 coding sequence is TGCGCCAGCAGCTCGGGACAGGGGGACAATCAGCCCCAGCATTTT.

The chain has TRBV4-3 and TRBJ2-7; no definite D call. V gave up 4 bases and J gave up 0 bases, with 10 bases separating them. CDR3 length equals 14 residues. Germline loops: CDR1 LGHNA, CDR2 YSLEER. Written as DNA, the CDR3 is TGCGCCAGCAGCCCTACCCCGGACTCCTACGAGCAGTACTTC. It translates to CASSPTPDSYEQYF.

The chain uses TRBV5-1 and TRBJ2-7; TRBD1 agrees at 9 bases. CDR3 length equals 15 residues. The junction had 7 bases not matched to a gene; V was cut back by 1 base and J by 5 bases. Germline V CDR1 and CDR2: SGHRS, YFSETQ. CDR3 nucleotides: TGCGCCAGCAGCTTGTCGGGACAGGGTCTGAACGAGCAGTACTTC. Encoded protein: CASSLSGQGLNEQYF.

The CDR3 region is CASSLKSLTAYGYTF. In nucleotides, the CDR3 is TGTGCCAGCAGCTTGAAGTCTCTGACAGCCTATGGCTACACCTTC. J is TRBJ1-2 and V is TRBV5-6; maybe TRBD1 (5 bases). The CDR3 spans 15 residues. CDR1 is SGHDT, CDR2 YYEEEE, per germline. V lost 1 base and J lost 4, with 14 bases in between.

The CDR3 spells CASSLVVGTGIPEAFF. CDR3 nucleotide sequence: TGCGCCAGCAGCTTGGTGGTTGGGACAGGGATACCTGAAGCTTTCTTT. J is TRBJ1-1 and V is TRBV5-1; TRBD1 matches 9 bases. With 0 bases clipped from V and 6 bases from J, the junction kept 9 bases outside the gene matches. From germline, CDR1 is SGHRS and CDR2 YFSETQ. This CDR3 spans 16 amino acids. The variable domain in full, completed from reference TRBV5-1 and TRBJ1-1, reads KAGVTQTPRYLIKTRGQQVTLSCSPISGHRSVSWYQQTPGQGLQFLFEYFSETQRNKGNFPGRFSGRQFSNSRSEMNVSTLELGDSALYLCASSLVVGTGIPEAFFGQGTRLTVV.

There are a few counts of this clonotype. The chain uses TRBV7-9 and TRBJ2-7; TRBD1 aligns across 9 bases. Germline V gives CDR1 SEHNR, CDR2 FQNEAQ (reference sequence). The CDR3 is 15 residues long. With V trimmed by 5 bases and J by 5 bases, 10 bases remained unmatched. CDR3 region: CASSASAGQGHEQYF. CDR3 nucleotides: TGTGCCAGCAGCGCTTCAGCGGGACAGGGCCACGAGCAGTACTTC. The variable domain in full, with the rest retrieved from reference TRBV7-9 and TRBJ2-7, is DTGVSQNPRHKITKRGQNVTFRCDPISEHNRLYWYRQTLGQGPEFLTYFQNEAQLEKSRLLSDRFSAERPKGSFSTLEIQRTEQGDSAMYLCASSASAGQGHEQYFGPGTRLTVT.

In regard to this clonotype: At one of its ends the junction is not consistent with the germline gene, which may arise from a read error. The rearrangement uses TRBV7-2 and TRBJ2-3, with no clear D. Germline V gives CDR1 SGHTA, CDR2 FQGNSA. The CDR3 totals 14 residues. CDR3: CAGSSRSQPDTQYF. The CDR3 DNA reads TGTGCCGGCAGCTCAAGGAGCCAGCCAGATACGCAGTATTTT. Full variable domain (outside the CDR3, taken from reference TRBV7-2 and TRBJ2-3): GAGVSQSPSNKVTEKGKDVELRCDPISGHTALYWYRQSLGQGLEFLIYFQGNSAPDKSGLPSDRFSAERTGGSVSTLTIQRTQQEDSAVYLCAGSSRSQPDTQYFGPGTRLTVL.

The CDR3 protein is CASSIRDRGTNYGYTF. CDR3 DNA sequence: TGTGCCAGCAGCATCAGAGACAGGGGAACTAACTATGGCTACACCTTC. J is TRBJ1-2 and V is TRBV21-1; the table gives TRBD1 as D, unverified against the DNA. TRBV21-1 is annotated as a pseudogene. CDR3 length equals 16 residues.

This clonotype was picked up many times. This chain joins TRBV6-4 and TRBJ2-1; TRBD1 matches 7 bases. The CDR3 length is 14 residues. The ends lost 8 bases at V and 5 bases at J; junction bases unmatched: 9. In germline, CDR1 is MRHNA, CDR2 SNTAGT. The CDR3 region is CASQQGWGNNEQFF. Written as DNA, the CDR3 is TGTGCCAGCCAACAGGGGTGGGGAAACAATGAGCAGTTCTTC.

The chain employs TRBV7-2 and TRBJ2-1; TRBD2 matches at 8 bases. The junction had 11 bases not matched to a gene; V was cut back by 10 bases and J by 6 bases. The CDR3 is made up of 14 amino acids. The germline V gene encodes CDR1 SGHTA and CDR2 FQGNSA. In nucleotides, the CDR3 is TGTGCCACCCACCCTGCTCTAGCGGGCAATGAGCAGTTCTTC. Protein: CATHPALAGNEQFF. The variable domain in full, completed from reference TRBV7-2 and TRBJ2-1, reads GAGVSQSPSNKVTEKGKDVELRCDPISGHTALYWYRQSLGQGLEFLIYFQGNSAPDKSGLPSDRFSAERTGGSVSTLTIQRTQQEDSAVYLCATHPALAGNEQFFGPGTRLTVL.

The CDR3 coding sequence is TGTGCCAGTAGTATCGCTGAAGATACGCAGTATTTT. It encodes CASSIAEDTQYF. This chain connects TRBV19 to TRBJ2-3, with D unresolved. This CDR3 contains 12 residues. The V gene lost 3 bases and the J gene lost 5 bases, with 6 bases spanning the gap. Germline V gene lookup returns CDR1 LNHDA and CDR2 SQIVND (reference sequence).

This clonotype showed up just a few times. The V and J genes are TRBV7-2 and TRBJ1-6; the D gene is possibly TRBD1 (6 bases). CDR3 length equals 14 residues. Germline loops: CDR1 SGHTA, CDR2 FQGNSA. Deletions cut 4 bases from V and 6 bases from J, with 10 bases between. CDR3 nucleotides: TGTGCCAGCAGCTCCCGGACAGCTAATTCACCCCTCCACTTT. Protein product: CASSSRTANSPLHF.

This clonotype has a handful of counts. V is TRBV20-1 and J is TRBJ2-1; 7 bases align to TRBD2. This CDR3 has 15 residues. The V and J ends lost 5 bases and 8 bases, in that order; junction bases with no gene match: 15. Germline loops: CDR1 DFQATT, CDR2 SNEGSKA (reference sequence). CDR3 DNA sequence: TGCAGTGCTGGAAATTGGGGGAGGGCCTCGGATGAGCAGTTCTTC. Protein product: CSAGNWGRASDEQFF.

The chain joins TRBV7-2 to TRBJ2-6; the D is unclear. This CDR3 comprises 17 residues. Germline V lookup: CDR1 SGHTA, CDR2 FQGNSA. Trimming pared 1 base from V and 1 base from J, leaving 11 bases between. The CDR3 sequence is CASSLDAVLSGANVLTF. The CDR3 nucleotides read TGTGCCAGCAGCTTAGATGCCGTCCTATCTGGGGCCAACGTCCTGACTTTC.

With regard to this clonotype: One end of the junction is discordant with germline, which a read error may explain. V is TRBV11-2 and J is TRBJ2-7, with D possibly being TRBD1 (8 bases). Germline V gives CDR1 SGHAT, CDR2 FQNNGV. The CDR3 is 13 amino acids. The CDR3 protein is CASSPTGDYGQYF. CDR3 bases: TGTGCCAGCAGCCCGACAGGGGACTACGGGCAGTACTTC.